The following is a T cell receptor beta chain sequence with its context. The antigen remains unidentified. The sample is drawn from a study of OX40 agonist ivuxolimab in advanced cancers. As for the study in general: Anti-PD-1, anti-PD-L1 or anti-CTLA-4 therapy given earlier was allowed, and approximately 40% had some.

The CDR3 has 13 residues. CDR1 and CDR2 from the germline V gene are SGHNT and YENEEA. V was clipped by 3 bases and J by 4 bases, with 9 bases between them. The method was immunoSEQ multiplex PCR; TCRdb's version includes in-frame clones alone and lacks a portion of them. The sample lists 53,000 or so clones; 84% were seen once. Autoimmune disease history or systemic immunosuppression disqualified patients. Study-wide findings and caveats: Certain nonresponding patients likewise had low normalized T-cell clonal expansion.

The chain recombines TRBV11-3 with TRBJ1-1; D gene ambiguous. This receptor was taken from an adult with an advanced solid tumor such as melanoma, head and neck, liver or kidney cancer. Sequenced here: CD4+ or CD8+ T cells sorted from blood, sampled in a trial of the OX40 agonist ivuxolimab. In nucleotides, the CDR3 is TGTGCCAGCAGCTTGGGCCCGGCCACTGAAGCTTTCTTT. This sequence encodes CASSLGPATEAFF.